In this sample, the clone carrying this T cell receptor (beta chain) turned up once. Its cognate antigen is unknown. This record comes from a study of cytomegalovirus exposure and HLA in healthy donors. Trimming pared 0 bases from V and 2 bases from J, leaving 14 bases between. Germline V gene sequence: CDR1 SGDLS, CDR2 YYNGEE. The CDR3 sequence is 17 residues long. The PCR contained 60 Vbeta and 13 Jbeta primers. This table comes from immunoSEQ multiplex PCR, and its TCRdb copy is limited to in-frame clones, with some not included. The top ten clones hold around 0.25% of a sample with more than 150,000 clones, approximately 84% of them seen once. Whole-study findings and limits: Later analysis demonstrated an association between a missense DCLRE1C variant and TCR beta V- and J-gene trimming.

The V gene is TRBV9, the J gene TRBJ2-2; the D gene is possibly TRBD1 (7 bases). The sequence was collected from a girl younger than two in good health and CMV-seronegative. Sequenced sample: PBMCs. Here the CDR3 reads CASSVVGGQLNTGELFF. The CDR3 DNA sequence: TGTGCCAGCAGCGTAGTCGGGGGACAGCTTAACACCGGGGAGCTGTTTTTT. Full variable domain (missing parts from reference TRBV9 and TRBJ2-2): DSGVTQTPKHLITATGQRVTLRCSPRSGDLSVYWYQQSLDQGLQFLIQYYNGEERAKGNILERFSAQQFPDLHSELNLSSLELGDSALYFCASSVVGGQLNTGELFFGEGSRLTVL.